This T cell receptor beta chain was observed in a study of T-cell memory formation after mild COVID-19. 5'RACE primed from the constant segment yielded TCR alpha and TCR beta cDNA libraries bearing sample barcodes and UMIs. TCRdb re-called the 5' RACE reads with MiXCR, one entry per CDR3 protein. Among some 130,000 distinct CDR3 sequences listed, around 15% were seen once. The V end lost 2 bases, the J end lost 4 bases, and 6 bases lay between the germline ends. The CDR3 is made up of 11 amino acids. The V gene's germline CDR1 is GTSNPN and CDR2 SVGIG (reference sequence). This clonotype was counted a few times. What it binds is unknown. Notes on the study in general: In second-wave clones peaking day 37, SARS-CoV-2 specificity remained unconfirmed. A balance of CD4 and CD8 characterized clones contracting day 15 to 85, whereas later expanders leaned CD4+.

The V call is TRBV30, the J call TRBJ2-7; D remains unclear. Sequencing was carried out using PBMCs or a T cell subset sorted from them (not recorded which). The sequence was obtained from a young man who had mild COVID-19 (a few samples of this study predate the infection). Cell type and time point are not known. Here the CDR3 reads CAWSNTYEQYF. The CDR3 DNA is TGTGCCTGGAGTAACACTTACGAGCAGTACTTC.